Shown below are 32 T cell receptor beta chains from a single sample sequenced in a study of a mutant IDH1 vaccine in newly diagnosed glioma. What these receptors recognize is not known. As for time point: week 23, last vaccination. In the vaccine, a single dose held 300 ug of the mutant IDH1 20-mer peptide, along with topical imiquimod. The method was immunoSEQ multiplex PCR; TCRdb's version includes in-frame clones alone and lacks a portion of them. The sample lists around 78,000 clones; around 85% were seen once. The sequencing here drew on PBMCs, taken from a glioma patient whose treatment included an IDH1 peptide vaccine. The receptors were gathered from a young man with glioma. Some clones in this sample may be carry-over from other donors' samples.

The rearrangement joins TRBV27 to TRBJ2-5; no firm D call. Trimming shortened V by 0 bases and J by 2 bases, and 4 bases separated the two germline ends. The CDR3 length is 13 residues. Germline V gene lookup returns CDR1 MNHEY and CDR2 SMNVEV (reference sequence). CDR3 loop: CASSLSSQETQYF. In nucleotides, the CDR3 is TGTGCCAGCAGTTTATCGTCTCAAGAGACCCAGTACTTC.

CDR3 region: CASSPVAGSNEQYF. In nucleotides, the CDR3 is TGTGCCAGCTCACCGGTAGCGGGTTCGAACGAGCAGTACTTC. The chain joins TRBV18 to TRBJ2-7; TRBD2 aligns across 7 bases. The CDR3 consists of 14 residues. V lost 3 bases to trimming and J lost 5 bases; unmatched junction nucleotides: 7. Germline CDR1 is KGHSH and CDR2 is LQKENI.

The sample holds a few counts of this clone. This rearrangement joins TRBV7-9 to TRBJ1-2; possible D gene TRBD1, 5 bases. Germline V CDR1 and CDR2: SEHNR, FQNEAQ (reference sequence). This CDR3 is 16 amino acids long. The V gene lost 10 bases and the J gene lost 4 bases, with 25 bases spanning the gap. In DNA form, the CDR3 reads TGTGCCACGAAACAGACAGCAGCGCCTTCTTCCTATGGCTACACCTTC. Its protein is CATKQTAAPSSYGYTF.

The rearrangement links TRBV28 to TRBJ1-1; 9 nucleotides agree with TRBD1. This CDR3 comprises 14 residues. Trimming removed 6 bases from V and 6 bases from J; junction bases left unmatched: 8. In germline, CDR1 is MDHEN, CDR2 SYDVKM. This CDR3 reads CASRLYTGGPEAFF. In DNA form, the CDR3 reads TGTGCCAGCAGACTCTATACAGGGGGCCCTGAAGCTTTCTTT.

This clone appeared a single time. V and J are TRBV6-5 and TRBJ2-1; 10 bases map to TRBD2. Germline CDR1 MNHEY, CDR2 SVGAGI. V shed 3 bases, J shed 5 bases, and the junction held 4 bases outside the gene matches. The CDR3 extends over 15 amino acids. The CDR3 DNA sequence: TGTGCCAGCAGTTATACTAGCGGGGAGCACAATGAGCAGTTCTTC. It translates to CASSYTSGEHNEQFF.

Turning to this clone: This CDR3 is also generated by other DNA sequences in the sample. The chain links TRBV7-9 to TRBJ2-5; D is unresolved. Trimming left V 11 bases short and J 7 bases short, with 20 bases between. CDR3 length equals 13 residues. From germline, CDR1 is SEHNR and CDR2 FQNEAQ (reference sequence). The CDR3 DNA follows: TGTGCCGGAATTGGAGAGATAGGCGGGACCCAGTACTTC. Protein: CAGIGEIGGTQYF.

The V and J genes are TRBV23-1 and TRBJ2-5; 8 nucleotides agree with TRBD1. TRBV23-1 is treated as an ORF (open reading frame) with a function not yet certain. After removal of 4 bases from V and 3 bases from J, the junction contained 7 bases not matched to a gene. The CDR3 has 15 amino acids. Here the CDR3 DNA reads TGCGCCAGCAGTCCCCGAGGACAGGGAGAAGAGACCCAGTACTTC. Translation gives CASSPRGQGEETQYF.

The genes are TRBV29-1 and TRBJ2-7, with TRBD1 matching 10 bases. Germline CDR1 SQVTM, CDR2 ANQGSEA. The CDR3 extends over 15 amino acids. Losses at the gene ends were 3 bases for V and 3 bases for J; bases not matched to a gene: 8. CDR3 DNA: TGCAGCGTTGAGTTGCGGACAGGGGGTTACTACGAGCAGTACTTC. This encodes CSVELRTGGYYEQYF.

J is TRBJ1-4 and V is TRBV2; D is unresolved. V was clipped by 8 bases and J by 4 bases, with 8 bases between them. Per the germline V gene, CDR1 is SNHLY and CDR2 is FYNNEI. CDR3 length: 12 amino acids. This CDR3 reads CASGGDNEKLFF. The CDR3 bases are TGTGCCAGCGGTGGAGATAATGAAAAACTGTTTTTT.

This clone was recorded once. This rearrangement joins TRBV30 to TRBJ1-4; D is possibly TRBD1 (5 bases). CDR3 length equals 15 residues. The germline V gene has CDR1 GTSNPN and CDR2 SVGIG (reference sequence). Trimming removed 0 bases at V and 7 bases at J, with 15 bases between. The CDR3 loop reads CAWSVPQIRGEKLFF. DNA of the CDR3: TGTGCCTGGAGTGTACCGCAGATAAGGGGTGAAAAACTGTTTTTT. Full variable domain (missing parts from reference TRBV30 and TRBJ1-4): SQTIHQWPATLVQPVGSPLSLECTVEGTSNPNLYWYRQAAGRGLQLLFYSVGIGQISSEVPQNLSASRPQDRQFILSSKKLLLSDSGFYLCAWSVPQIRGEKLFFGSGTQLSVL.

The J gene is TRBJ2-7, the V gene TRBV2; D not certain. Trimming took off 1 base at V and 4 bases at J, with 17 bases between the two ends. There are 16 residues in the CDR3. Germline V lookup: CDR1 SNHLY, CDR2 FYNNEI. Here the CDR3 DNA reads TGTGCCAGCAGTGAAGGGCAGGCCTTTGTTGGGTACGAGCAGTACTTC. It encodes CASSEGQAFVGYEQYF.

The chain carries TRBV4-1 and TRBJ1-1, with 7 positions matching TRBD1. Germline CDR1 reads MGHRA; CDR2 reads YSYEKL. With V trimmed by 2 bases and J by 1 base, 4 bases remained unmatched. The CDR3 totals 15 residues. As DNA, the CDR3 is TGCGCCAGCAGCCAACGGGACAGTCGGAACACTGAAGCTTTCTTT. It codes for CASSQRDSRNTEAFF.

The chain links TRBV19 to TRBJ1-4; D might be TRBD1 (5 bases). Germline V gene lookup returns CDR1 LNHDA and CDR2 SQIVND (reference sequence). The CDR3 is 14 amino acids. V lost 5 bases to trimming and J lost 0 bases, with 7 bases between them. The CDR3 sequence is CASSWDPTNEKLFF. The CDR3 DNA is TGTGCCAGTAGTTGGGACCCAACTAATGAAAAACTGTTTTTT.

This clone turned up a few times. The V call is TRBV28, the J call TRBJ2-7, with 8 bases that match TRBD1. Germline V gene lookup returns CDR1 MDHEN and CDR2 SYDVKM. Germline trimming cut 3 bases from V and 5 bases from J; bases unmatched to any gene: 6. The CDR3 has 14 amino acids. This CDR3 reads CASSLTGVRDEQYF. CDR3 coding DNA: TGTGCCAGCAGTTTGACAGGGGTTAGGGACGAGCAGTACTTC.

The rearrangement uses TRBV11-2 and TRBJ2-5; TRBD2 is a possible D gene (7 bases). This CDR3 region has 15 residues. V was trimmed by 5 bases and J by 3 bases, leaving 16 bases between them. Germline CDR1 is SGHAT and CDR2 is FQNNGV. The CDR3 DNA reads TGTGCCAGCAGCCGCCGAGGGGGGGACGAAGAGACCCAGTACTTC. Its protein is CASSRRGGDEETQYF.

The genes are TRBV7-9 and TRBJ1-4; TRBD1 is a possible D gene (6 bases). Deletions cut 5 bases from V and 1 base from J, with 11 bases between. The CDR3 has 15 amino acids. The germline CDR1 and CDR2 sequences are SEHNR and FQNEAQ (reference sequence). The CDR3 bases are TGTGCCAGCAGCGTACAGGGTGGAACTAATGAAAAACTGTTTTTT. Translated: CASSVQGGTNEKLFF.

J is TRBJ2-3 and V is TRBV19; 7 bases are a match to TRBD2. V dropped 4 bases and J dropped 3; count of bases not matched to a gene: 4. This CDR3 has 14 amino acids. CDR1 and CDR2 from the germline V gene are LNHDA and SQIVND (reference sequence). DNA for the CDR3: TGTGCCAGTAGTACATCCGGGAGGACAGATACGCAGTATTTT. Protein sequence: CASSTSGRTDTQYF.

The CDR3: CASSAPQGTLNTEAFF. CDR3 DNA sequence: TGTGCCAGCAGCGCGCCACAGGGGACGCTGAACACTGAAGCTTTCTTT. The genes are TRBV9 and TRBJ1-1; 7 bases are shared with TRBD1. CDR1 is SGDLS and CDR2 is YYNGEE in the germline V gene. Trimming removed 3 bases from V and 0 bases from J; junction bases left unmatched: 8. The CDR3 is 16 residues long.

The chain combines TRBV19 with TRBJ1-5; 8 positions agree with TRBD1. Losses at the gene ends were 3 bases for V and 6 bases for J; bases not matched to a gene: 4. Per the germline V gene, CDR1 is LNHDA and CDR2 is SQIVND (reference sequence). This CDR3 is built from 14 residues. CDR3 DNA sequence: TGTGCCAGTAGTATCAGGGGGCCTGCTCAGCCCCAGCATTTT. Protein: CASSIRGPAQPQHF. Filled out from reference TRBV19 and TRBJ1-5, the complete variable domain reads DGGITQSPKYLFRKEGQNVTLSCEQNLNHDAMYWYRQDPGQGLRLIYYSQIVNDFQKGDIAEGYSVSREKKESFPLTVTSAQKNPTAFYLCASSIRGPAQPQHFGDGTRLSIL.

This chain's CDR3 is CASSDNVGYTEAFF. In DNA form, the CDR3 reads TGTGCCAGCAGTGATAACGTAGGTTACACTGAAGCTTTCTTT. The rearrangement links TRBV6-1 to TRBJ1-1; no reliable D call. In germline, CDR1 is MNHNS, CDR2 SASEGT. The CDR3 has 14 amino acids. Between the trimmed V and J ends, which lost 3 bases and 3 bases, there was a span of 11 bases.

This chain uses TRBV6-1 with TRBJ1-5; no definite D call. V lost 7 bases and J lost 6, with 19 bases in between. Looked up from germline, CDR1 is MNHNS and CDR2 is SASEGT. The CDR3 is 15 amino acids. CDR3 nucleotide sequence: TGTGCCAGCAATTTTATGGGCAGGTTAACTCAGCCCCAGCATTTT. It yields the protein CASNFMGRLTQPQHF.

The V gene is TRBV19, the J gene TRBJ1-5; D possibly corresponds to TRBD1 (5 bases). Germline V gene data show CDR1 as LNHDA and CDR2 as SQIVND (reference sequence). This CDR3 is built from 14 residues. V was cut by 4 bases and J by 2 bases, with 9 bases left in between. CDR3 sequence reads: CASSTTRGNQPQHF. As DNA, the CDR3 is TGTGCCAGTAGTACAACCAGGGGCAATCAGCCCCAGCATTTT.

The chain combines TRBV28 with TRBJ2-7; the match to TRBD2 covers 8 bases. Germline lookup yields CDR1 MDHEN and CDR2 SYDVKM. V lost 5 bases, J lost 0 bases, and 15 bases stayed unmatched. The CDR3 is made up of 18 amino acids. DNA of the CDR3: TGTGCCAGCAGTCTCCCCTTCGTTAGCGGGAAGGACTCCTACGAGCAGTACTTC. Protein sequence: CASSLPFVSGKDSYEQYF.

The CDR3 sequence: CASSPGRALSEQYF. CDR3 bases: TGTGCCAGCAGCCCCGGGAGGGCCCTATCCGAGCAGTACTTC. The chain combines TRBV27 with TRBJ2-7, with TRBD2 identical over 8 bases. Per germline, CDR1 MNHEY and CDR2 SMNVEV (reference sequence). With 6 bases clipped from V and 6 bases from J, the junction kept 10 bases outside the gene matches. This CDR3 comprises 14 residues.

CDR3 amino acids: CASSLGTNYGYTF. The CDR3 DNA reads TGTGCCAGCAGCCTCGGGACAAACTATGGCTACACCTTC. This sequence joins TRBV21-1 and TRBJ1-2; TRBD1 was called by the table and not checked on the DNA. TRBV21-1 is noted as a pseudogene. The CDR3 is 13 amino acids.

The chain couples TRBV4-3 to TRBJ1-3, with a tentative D call TRBD1 (6 bases). The V and J ends lost 0 bases and 0 bases respectively, with 15 bases between them. Germline values: CDR1 LGHNA, CDR2 YSLEER. The CDR3 totals 18 residues. The CDR3 DNA sequence: TGCGCCAGCAGCCAAGATGGGGGGGGCTTCAGCTCTGGAAACACCATATATTTT. Translated: CASSQDGGGFSSGNTIYF.

The rearrangement links TRBV20-1 to TRBJ1-1; D is uncertain. This CDR3 spans 10 amino acids. Germline V gene data show CDR1 as DFQATT and CDR2 as SNEGSKA (reference sequence). The germline V and J ends were trimmed by 8 bases and 1 base, with 5 bases remaining between them. The DNA for the CDR3 is TGCAGTTGTGGGAACACTGAAGCTTTCTTT. This encodes CSCGNTEAFF.

V and J are TRBV19 and TRBJ1-2; 8 nucleotides match TRBD1. This CDR3 region has 14 residues. With 3 bases clipped from V and 5 bases from J, the junction kept 5 bases outside the gene matches. Germline V gene lookup returns CDR1 LNHDA and CDR2 SQIVND (reference sequence). The CDR3 DNA reads as TGTGCCAGTAGTATCTACAGGGGGGCTTATGGCTACACCTTC. It encodes CASSIYRGAYGYTF.

V is TRBV6-1 and J is TRBJ2-5, with D perhaps given as TRBD1 or TRBD2 (6 bases each). The J call may be faulty, since TRBJ2-7 better matches the DNA end. This CDR3 is built from 15 residues. The germline V gene has CDR1 MNHNS and CDR2 SASEGT. CDR3 loop: CASSERGDGSYEQYF. In nucleotides, the CDR3 is TGTGCCAGCAGTGAAAGGGGGGACGGATCCTACGAGCAGTACTTC.

The J gene is TRBJ2-7, the V gene TRBV2; 11 nucleotides agree with TRBD2. The CDR3 length is 14 residues. Germline V gives CDR1 SNHLY, CDR2 FYNNEI. V was clipped by 6 bases and J by 12 bases; unmatched bases: 13. The CDR3 here is CASSTGTSGPQRYF. The DNA for the CDR3 is TGTGCCAGCAGCACAGGGACTAGCGGTCCCCAGAGGTACTTC. Drawing the rest from reference TRBV2 and TRBJ2-7, the complete variable domain is EPEVTQTPSHQVTQMGQEVILRCVPISNHLYFYWYRQILGQKVEFLVSFYNNEISEKSEIFDDQFSVERPDGSNFTLKIRSTKLEDSAMYFCASSTGTSGPQRYFGPGTRLTVT.

The DNA for the CDR3 is TGTGCCACCAGCAGAAGTGGGAGCGGGAGTGTCGACGAGCAGTACTTC. This sequence encodes CATSRSGSGSVDEQYF. The V and J genes are TRBV15 and TRBJ2-7, with TRBD2 matching 8 bases. This CDR3 spans 16 amino acids. Germline V CDR1 and CDR2: LNHNV, YYDKDF (reference sequence). Losses at the gene ends were 2 bases for V and 5 bases for J; bases not matched to a gene: 11.

The genes are TRBV5-4 and TRBJ2-7; the match to TRBD1 covers 7 bases. V shed 5 bases and J 5 bases; nucleotides not matched to a gene: 10. This CDR3 spans 14 amino acids. CDR1 and CDR2 from the germline V gene are SGHNT and YYREEE (reference sequence). CDR3 in DNA: TGTGCCAGCAGTAATAGGGACAGTCCCCACGAGCAGTACTTC. This translates into CASSNRDSPHEQYF.